A single sample is the source of the 23 T cell receptor beta chains below, sequenced in a study of identical twins. TCRdb reanalysed the 5' RACE reads using MiXCR and keeps one entry per CDR3 protein. This table has hundreds of thousands of distinct CDR3 sequences, 9% to 15% appearing once. The same specimen was also included in a second study, on yellow fever vaccine responses in identical twins.

The sample consisted of PBMCs. The receptor set was obtained from a woman younger than 35 in good health.

This clonotype was seen ten or more times. The chain recombines TRBV12-3 or TRBV12-4 with TRBJ2-7; D gene unclear. Trimming took 7 bases from V and 2 from J, leaving 12 bases between them. The length of the CDR3 is 13 residues. CDR3 protein: CASKASIAYEQYF. Here the CDR3 DNA reads TGTGCCAGCAAGGCAAGTATAGCCTACGAGCAGTACTTC.

The rearrangement joins TRBV10-3 to TRBJ2-7; D is unclear. The V end was cut by 0 bases, the J end by 3 bases, with 9 bases between. The CDR3 is made up of 14 amino acids. Germline V CDR1 and CDR2: ENHRY, SYGVKD. CDR3 sequence reads: CAISESGNNYEQYV. CDR3 nucleotides: TGTGCCATCAGTGAGTCGGGAAACAACTACGAGCAGTACGTC.

The gene calls are TRBV12-3 or TRBV12-4 and TRBJ1-5; D possibly corresponds to TRBD1 (6 bases). The CDR3 has 14 amino acids. Deletions cut 3 bases from V and 5 bases from J, with 11 bases between. As DNA, the CDR3 is TGTGCCAGCAGTTTTTGGCAGGGGCATCAGCCCCAGCATTTT. Amino acid sequence: CASSFWQGHQPQHF.

This clonotype was picked up a small number of times. The V gene is TRBV10-3, the J gene TRBJ1-1; D uncertain. Germline V lookup: CDR1 ENHRY, CDR2 SYGVKD. CDR3 length equals 16 residues. The V end lost 0 bases, the J end lost 6 bases, and 17 bases lay between the germline ends. CDR3 amino acids: CAISESVGLSIAEAFF. In DNA, the CDR3 is TGTGCCATCAGTGAGTCAGTGGGGTTGTCGATCGCTGAAGCTTTCTTT.

A few counts support this clonotype. The chain couples TRBV12-3 or TRBV12-4 to TRBJ1-5, with 9 bases matching TRBD1. This CDR3 is 16 amino acids long. Trimming at V came to 5 bases and at J to 7 bases, leaving 12 bases not matched to a gene. CDR3 in DNA: TGTGCCAGCAGTAGAAGGGACAGGGAATTTGACCAGCCCCAGCATTTT. Protein product: CASSRRDREFDQPQHF.

The table lists this clonotype with a few counts. The genes are TRBV6-2 or TRBV6-3 and TRBJ2-5; TRBD1 might be the D (5 bases). Trimming cost V 2 bases and J 4 bases, with 14 bases left between them. There are 15 residues in the CDR3. Germline V gene lookup returns CDR1 MNHEY and CDR2 SVGEGT. CDR3 DNA sequence: TGTGCCAGCAGTTACGGAAGGACACTCGGAGAGACCCAGTACTTC. It is translated as CASSYGRTLGETQYF.

This chain links TRBV20-1 with TRBJ2-5, with unresolved D. Germline V gene data show CDR1 as DFQATT and CDR2 as SNEGSKA (reference sequence). Trimming took 4 bases from V and 5 from J, leaving 17 bases between them. There are 14 residues in the CDR3. Here the CDR3 reads CSATLPGPGETQYF. The CDR3 coding sequence is TGCAGTGCTACACTTCCGGGCCCCGGGGAGACCCAGTACTTC.

This clonotype was detected only a few times. The chain is built from TRBV2 and TRBJ2-5; no definite D call. V lost 0 bases, J lost 9 bases, and 29 bases lay in between. Germline-derived CDR1 and CDR2 are SNHLY and FYNNEI. The CDR3 consists of 19 residues. CDR3 residues: CASSEALGRHLVTLRAQYF. DNA of the CDR3: TGTGCCAGCAGTGAAGCGCTTGGTCGACACTTGGTAACCCTAAGGGCCCAGTACTTC.

The chain couples TRBV28 to TRBJ2-7; maybe TRBD2 (6 bases). The V gene's germline CDR1 is MDHEN and CDR2 SYDVKM. CDR3 length: 14 amino acids. V lost 5 bases and J 1 base, leaving 12 bases between the germline ends. CDR3 sequence: CASSEGRRSYEQYV. CDR3 nucleotide sequence: TGTGCCAGCAGTGAGGGGAGGCGGTCCTACGAGCAGTACGTC.

This clonotype was counted at least ten times. The J gene is TRBJ1-1, the V gene TRBV14; possible D gene TRBD1, 5 bases. The CDR3 has 16 residues. Germline V gene lookup returns CDR1 SGHDN and CDR2 FVKESK. The germline V and J ends were trimmed by 4 bases and 1 base, with 16 bases remaining between them. The CDR3 bases are TGTGCCAGCAGCCCCCCCCGGGGCTGGGAGAACACTGAAGCTTTCTTT. Encoded protein: CASSPPRGWENTEAFF.

The table lists this clonotype with a few counts. The rearrangement links TRBV24-1 to TRBJ2-1; D possibly corresponds to TRBD1 (6 bases). CDR3 length: 18 residues. Per the germline V gene, CDR1 is KGHDR and CDR2 is SFDVKD. The V gene lost 4 bases and the J gene lost 2 bases, with 20 bases spanning the gap. The DNA of the CDR3 is TGTGCCACCAGTGACGGCAGGGGCCGCGTTTTTACCTACAATGAGCAGTTCTTC. This sequence encodes CATSDGRGRVFTYNEQFF.

The V and J genes are TRBV5-1 and TRBJ2-7; 7 nucleotides match TRBD2. CDR1 SGHRS and CDR2 YFSETQ come from the germline V gene. This CDR3 is built from 17 residues. J was trimmed by 3 bases and V by 1 base; bases with no gene match: 13. CDR3 sequence (DNA): TGCGCCAGCAGCTTGTGGTACTCGGGACTACGATACTACGAGCAGTACTTC. Its translation: CASSLWYSGLRYYEQYF.

This clonotype was observed a handful of times. The chain employs TRBV20-1 and TRBJ2-1, with D tentatively TRBD1 (6 bases). Germline V gene sequence: CDR1 DFQATT, CDR2 SNEGSKA (reference sequence). There are 17 residues in the CDR3. Trimming took 3 bases from V and 6 from J, leaving 24 bases between them. The CDR3 loop is CSASSTHSDRSVNEQFF. CDR3 nucleotide sequence: TGCAGTGCTAGCTCTACACATTCCGACAGGTCGGTCAATGAGCAGTTCTTC.

This clonotype was seen more than once but under ten times. This rearrangement joins TRBV14 to TRBJ2-1; 7 positions match TRBD2. CDR3 length: 14 residues. The V gene end was trimmed by 0 bases and the J gene end by 14 bases; junction bases not matched to a gene: 10. Germline CDR1 reads SGHDN; CDR2 reads FVKESK. CDR3 amino acids: CASSQEAASGTKFF. Here the CDR3 DNA reads TGTGCCAGCAGCCAAGAAGCCGCCTCAGGGACTAAGTTCTTC.

The V gene is TRBV5-8, the J gene TRBJ2-1; 7 bases line up with TRBD1. Germline V gene lookup returns CDR1 SGHTS and CDR2 YDEGEE. The ends lost 1 base at V and 4 bases at J; junction bases unmatched: 5. This CDR3 region has 15 residues. This chain's CDR3 is CASSLLGTEYNEQFF. The CDR3 DNA sequence: TGTGCCAGCAGCTTGCTGGGGACAGAATACAATGAGCAGTTCTTC.

This clonotype was detected ten times or more. The J gene is TRBJ1-1, the V gene TRBV15; D remains ambiguous. The CDR3 is made up of 14 amino acids. V was shortened by 5 bases and J by 1 base, with 11 bases between the two germline ends. CDR1 is LNHNV and CDR2 is YYDKDF in the germline V gene (reference sequence). The CDR3 nucleotides are TGTGCCACCAGCGTGAAGTTTCAGAACACTGAAGCTTTCTTT. It translates to CATSVKFQNTEAFF. The whole variable domain, filled in from reference TRBV15 and TRBJ1-1, reads DAMVIQNPRYQVTQFGKPVTLSCSQTLNHNVMYWYQQKSSQAPKLLFHYYDKDFNNEADTPDNFQSRRPNTSFCFLDIRSPGLGDTAMYLCATSVKFQNTEAFFGQGTRLTVV.

In DNA form, the CDR3 reads TGCGCCAGCAGCGGTAGAACCTATGGCTACACCTTC. Translated: CASSGRTYGYTF. The rearrangement joins TRBV4-1 to TRBJ1-2; D is ambiguous. The CDR3 is 12 residues long. Germline assignment: CDR1 MGHRA and CDR2 YSYEKL. V lost 5 bases, J lost 4 bases, and 8 bases lay in between.

This clonotype was seen a few times. The rearrangement joins TRBV6-1 to TRBJ2-5; TRBD1 agrees at 8 bases. V shed 11 bases, J shed 2 bases, and the junction held 10 bases outside the gene matches. Germline values: CDR1 MNHNS, CDR2 SASEGT. The CDR3 is 14 amino acids. Written as DNA, the CDR3 is TGTGCCGGTGCCCCGGGGACAGGTCAAGAGACCCAGTACTTC. The encoded protein is CAGAPGTGQETQYF.

The chain combines TRBV18 with TRBJ1-5, with D perhaps matching TRBD1 (5 bases). The CDR3 sequence is 13 residues long. CDR1 KGHSH and CDR2 LQKENI come from the germline V gene. The V and J ends lost 8 bases and 0 bases respectively, with 8 bases between them. The CDR3 loop reads CASQGDSNQPQHF. The CDR3 DNA follows: TGTGCCAGCCAGGGTGATAGCAATCAGCCCCAGCATTTT.

This clonotype has a handful of counts. The rearrangement uses TRBV4-1 and TRBJ2-4; D is possibly TRBD1 (5 bases). Trimming shortened V by 3 bases and J by 9 bases, and 18 bases separated the two germline ends. CDR1 MGHRA and CDR2 YSYEKL come from the germline V gene. CDR3 size: 15 residues. The CDR3: CASSHPAMAQGIQYF. CDR3 bases: TGCGCCAGCAGCCACCCAGCTATGGCCCAGGGCATTCAGTACTTC.

This clonotype was recorded many times. This sequence joins TRBV5-1 and TRBJ1-6; no firm D call. V lost 0 bases and J 0 bases, leaving 7 bases between the germline ends. The germline CDR1 and CDR2 sequences are SGHRS and YFSETQ. The CDR3 is made up of 16 amino acids. The CDR3 DNA reads TGCGCCAGCAGCTTGGACCGGAGCTCCTATAATTCACCCCTCCACTTT. This codes for CASSLDRSSYNSPLHF. Full variable domain (rest looked up from reference TRBV5-1 and TRBJ1-6): KAGVTQTPRYLIKTRGQQVTLSCSPISGHRSVSWYQQTPGQGLQFLFEYFSETQRNKGNFPGRFSGRQFSNSRSEMNVSTLELGDSALYLCASSLDRSSYNSPLHFGNGTRLTVT.

The chain joins TRBV7-9 to TRBJ2-1; D is possibly TRBD1 or TRBD2 (5 bases each). Germline lookup yields CDR1 SEHNR and CDR2 FQNEAQ (reference sequence). The V and J ends lost 1 base and 3 bases respectively, with 13 bases between them. This CDR3 is 16 amino acids long. The CDR3 region has the DNA TGTGCCAGCAGCTTAGGGGCAGGGACCCTCTACAATGAGCAGTTCTTC. Protein sequence: CASSLGAGTLYNEQFF.

This clonotype was seen a few times. This chain joins TRBV19 and TRBJ2-2, with TRBD2 matching 10 bases. Trimming at V came to 4 bases and at J to 4 bases, leaving 9 bases not matched to a gene. There are 17 residues in the CDR3. CDR1 is LNHDA and CDR2 is SQIVND in the germline V gene (reference sequence). CDR3 in amino acids: CASSTSAGGRFTGELFF. In DNA form, the CDR3 reads TGTGCCAGTAGTACCTCAGCGGGAGGGAGGTTCACCGGGGAGCTGTTTTTT.